Detailed here is one T cell receptor beta chain. Its antigen is unidentified. Autoimmune disease history or systemic immunosuppression disqualified patients. These data come from a study of OX40 agonist ivuxolimab in advanced cancers. Study conclusions and caveats: Circulating CD4+ and CD8+ T cells showed clonal expansion by week 6 at 0.1 to 3.0 mg/kg. Expanded clones were, on average, more numerous among CD8+ T cells than CD4+.

The method was immunoSEQ multiplex PCR; TCRdb's version includes in-frame clones alone and lacks a portion of them. This table holds approximately 47,000 clones, about 90% found once. CDR1 MDHEN and CDR2 SYDVKM come from the germline V gene. V was shortened by 5 bases and J by 8 bases, with 9 bases between the two germline ends. This CDR3 comprises 11 residues. This TCR derives from an adult with an advanced solid tumor such as melanoma, head and neck, liver or kidney cancer. The chain links TRBV28 to TRBJ1-1; D uncertain. Here the sequenced sample was CD4+ or CD8+ T cells sorted from blood, taken in a trial of the OX40 agonist ivuxolimab. CDR3 sequence: CASSPPGEAFF. In nucleotides, the CDR3 is TGTGCCAGCAGTCCGCCGGGGGAAGCTTTCTTT.